The T cell receptor (beta chain) under discussion was sequenced for a study of regulatory T cells in long-lasting Graves disease. Arm-PCR of CDR3 regions and iRepertoire HTBI primers were used to build TCR beta libraries. TCRdb recomputed calls from the multiplex PCR reads with MiXCR, one row per CDR3 protein. The sample records some 340,000 distinct CDR3 sequences, 12% being singletons. In this sample, this clonotype turned up many times. Time point reported: newly diagnosed GD, antithyroid drugs for less than 3 months. PBMCs were the source of the RNA used for TCR sequencing. The CDR3 sequence is 15 residues long. Germline CDR1 DFQATT, CDR2 SNEGSKA (reference sequence). V was cut by 5 bases and J by 2 bases, with 17 bases left in between. This sample was shared with a second study, whose subject was T cells in Graves' hyperthyroidism and ophthalmopathy. This second report adds: Ophthalmopathy onset followed model prediction by a median around 6.6 months.

The sequence came from a woman under 30 with Graves disease. The specimen comprised peripheral blood mononuclear cells (PBMCs), sampled at new diagnosis, from a patient treated with antithyroid drugs. The genes are TRBV20-1 and TRBJ2-3; D is uncertain. The CDR3 protein is CSARVFGRDTDTQYF. CDR3 bases: TGCAGTGCTCGGGTCTTCGGCCGTGACACAGATACGCAGTATTTT.